Presented here are 29 T cell receptor beta chains from one specimen sequenced in a study of T-cell memory formation after mild COVID-19. TCRdb reanalysed the 5' RACE reads using MiXCR and keeps one entry per CDR3 protein. The sample comprises nearly 250,000 distinct CDR3 sequences, roughly 15% of which are singletons, and around 2.2% rests with the top ten. The specimen sequenced was PBMCs or a T cell subset sorted from them (not recorded which). The receptors were sampled from an adult woman who had mild COVID-19 (a few samples of this study predate the infection). Cell type and time point are not known.

The genes are TRBV12-3 or TRBV12-4 and TRBJ1-1, with 11 bases identical to TRBD1. This CDR3 region has 17 residues. The J segment lost 6 bases and the V segment lost 5 bases, leaving 14 bases of the junction unmatched. CDR3 bases: TGTGCCAGCAGTCCCTCCGGGACAGGGGGACGCCAGGCTGAAGCTTTCTTT. Encoded protein: CASSPSGTGGRQAEAFF.

This clonotype was picked up a small number of times. The V call is TRBV12-3 or TRBV12-4, the J call TRBJ1-5; D is perhaps TRBD1 (5 bases). Trimming stripped 5 bases from V and 6 bases from J, with 11 bases between. This CDR3 contains 13 residues. This chain's CDR3 is CASSPPGSQPQHF. In DNA, the CDR3 is TGTGCCAGCAGTCCTCCAGGGAGTCAGCCCCAGCATTTT.

This clonotype was seen a handful of times. V and J are TRBV5-6 and TRBJ1-1; 7 bases are a match to TRBD1. CDR1 and CDR2 (germline): SGHDT, YYEEEE. The CDR3 has 12 residues. J gave up 9 bases and V 3 bases, and 5 bases lay outside the gene matches. The DNA for the CDR3 is TGTGCCAGCAGCTCGCGACAGGGCAAAGCTTTCTTT. Translated, it gives CASSSRQGKAFF.

This clonotype was counted between two and nine times. J is TRBJ2-1 and V is TRBV7-2; D is undetermined. The V end was cut by 6 bases, the J end by 8 bases, with 14 bases between. This CDR3 comprises 13 residues. Germline V gene sequence: CDR1 SGHTA, CDR2 FQGNSA. The CDR3 region is CASSPPVRDEQFF. For the CDR3, the DNA is TGTGCCAGCAGTCCCCCCGTTAGGGATGAGCAGTTCTTC. Full variable domain (missing parts from reference TRBV7-2 and TRBJ2-1): GAGVSQSPSNKVTEKGKDVELRCDPISGHTALYWYRQSLGQGLEFLIYFQGNSAPDKSGLPSDRFSAERTGGSVSTLTIQRTQQEDSAVYLCASSPPVRDEQFFGPGTRLTVL.

The CDR3 loop reads CASSSQGWTEAFF. CDR3 DNA sequence: TGTGCCAGTAGTAGCCAGGGATGGACTGAAGCTTTCTTT. The chain carries TRBV19 and TRBJ1-1, with D perhaps TRBD1 (5 bases). Germline values: CDR1 LNHDA, CDR2 SQIVND (reference sequence). V was cut by 4 bases and J by 5 bases, with 11 bases left in between. The CDR3 is 13 amino acids.

This clonotype was seen more than once but under ten times. This rearrangement joins TRBV12-3 or TRBV12-4 to TRBJ2-6; TRBD2 matches 8 bases. This CDR3 has 19 amino acids. V was pared by 7 bases and J by 0 bases, with 14 bases of the junction left unmatched. The CDR3: CASTIASLAGPSGANVLTF. As DNA, the CDR3 is TGTGCCAGCACCATAGCTAGTCTAGCGGGTCCCTCTGGGGCCAACGTCCTGACTTTC.

This clonotype occurred a few times. The CDR3 loop is CASSGRRGGPVNEQFF. The CDR3, as DNA: TGTGCCAGCAGTGGAAGGCGGGGGGGCCCGGTCAATGAGCAGTTCTTC. The V and J genes are TRBV2 and TRBJ2-1; 9 nucleotides match TRBD2. This CDR3 comprises 16 residues. The germline V gene has CDR1 SNHLY and CDR2 FYNNEI. V trimming: 4 bases; J trimming: 6 bases; junction bases outside the gene matches: 10.

The chain carries TRBV30 and TRBJ2-5, with TRBD2 matching over 11 bases. Germline lookup yields CDR1 GTSNPN and CDR2 SVGIG (reference sequence). The CDR3 contains 14 residues. With 2 bases clipped from V and 4 bases from J, the junction kept 3 bases outside the gene matches. The CDR3 DNA is TGTGCCTGGAGTATTCTAGCGGGGGGAGAGACCCAGTACTTC. Its translation is CAWSILAGGETQYF.

This clonotype was observed a handful of times. The V call is TRBV5-1, the J call TRBJ2-3, with no clear D. Germline-derived CDR1 and CDR2 are SGHRS and YFSETQ. The CDR3 sequence is 14 residues long. V lost 1 base to trimming and J lost 0 bases, with 6 bases between them. CDR3 in DNA: TGCGCCAGCAGCTTGTCGGATAGCACAGATACGCAGTATTTT. Encoded protein: CASSLSDSTDTQYF.

Here the CDR3 reads CASRTGTWDDEQFF. As DNA, the CDR3 is TGCGCCAGCAGGACCGGGACCTGGGACGATGAGCAGTTCTTC. The V and J genes are TRBV5-1 and TRBJ2-1; D may correspond to TRBD1 or TRBD2 (5 bases each). The ends were cut back, 5 bases at V and 8 bases at J, with 17 bases in the middle. This CDR3 is built from 14 residues. Germline assignment: CDR1 SGHRS and CDR2 YFSETQ.

The chain has TRBV18 and TRBJ1-5; D is uncertain. The germline V gene has CDR1 KGHSH and CDR2 LQKENI. Trimming took 2 bases from V and 10 from J, leaving 15 bases between them. This CDR3 has 14 amino acids. CDR3 region: CASSPMGLPSPQHF. The CDR3 nucleotides are TGTGCCAGCTCACCAATGGGGTTGCCTTCCCCCCAGCATTTT.

The table lists this clonotype with a few counts. In DNA form, the CDR3 reads TGTGCCAGCAGCCCACTAGCGGGAGGGCCACACGAGCAGTACTTC. It translates to CASSPLAGGPHEQYF. The gene calls are TRBV12-3 or TRBV12-4 and TRBJ2-7, with TRBD2 matching 13 bases. The V gene end was trimmed by 6 bases and the J gene end by 5 bases; junction bases not matched to a gene: 7. The CDR3 extends over 15 amino acids.

This chain uses TRBV20-1 with TRBJ1-2, with D hard to call. The CDR3 totals 14 residues. In germline, CDR1 is DFQATT, CDR2 SNEGSKA (reference sequence). V lost 4 bases and J 0 bases, leaving 12 bases between the germline ends. CDR3 DNA sequence: TGCAGTGCTACAAACCCAGGTGCTAACTATGGCTACACCTTC. This encodes CSATNPGANYGYTF.

This clonotype was counted at least ten times. The chain recombines TRBV12-3 or TRBV12-4 with TRBJ2-5; weak D call: TRBD1 (5 bases). Deletions cut 2 bases from V and 4 bases from J, with 14 bases between. The length of the CDR3 is 15 residues. The CDR3 DNA follows: TGTGCCAGCAGTTTACTGGCAGGGAAGGGAGAGACCCAGTACTTC. Encoded protein: CASSLLAGKGETQYF.

This chain uses TRBV5-5 with TRBJ1-1; D ambiguous. The ends were cut back, 2 bases at V and 1 base at J, with 12 bases in the middle. Germline CDR1 SGHKS, CDR2 YYEKEE (reference sequence). CDR3 length: 15 residues. The CDR3, as DNA: TGTGCCAGCAGCTTACAACCCCAACCGAACACTGAAGCTTTCTTT. Amino acid sequence: CASSLQPQPNTEAFF.

This clonotype was found a few times. The chain uses TRBV7-9 and TRBJ2-7; 8 bases agree with TRBD1. CDR1 is SEHNR and CDR2 is FQNEAQ in the germline V gene (reference sequence). The CDR3 length is 17 residues. J lost 1 base, V lost 5 bases, and 13 bases had no gene match. The CDR3 spells CASSRPISGTGSYEQYF. Here the CDR3 DNA reads TGTGCCAGCAGCCGGCCGATTTCAGGGACAGGTTCCTACGAGCAGTACTTC.

DNA of the CDR3: TGTGCCAGCAGCTTAGAAAGGGGAAGGACTGAAGCTTTCTTT. Protein product: CASSLERGRTEAFF. V usage is TRBV7-8 and J usage is TRBJ1-1, with D possibly matching TRBD1 (5 bases). The germline V and J ends were trimmed by 1 base and 5 bases, with 11 bases remaining between them. The CDR3 consists of 14 residues. Germline-derived CDR1 and CDR2 are SGHVS and FQNEAQ.

J is TRBJ1-5 and V is TRBV12-3 or TRBV12-4, with 7 bases matching TRBD1. The CDR3 loop spans 14 amino acids. V shed 6 bases, J shed 3 bases, and the junction held 5 bases outside the gene matches. The CDR3 is CASRRGQSNQPQHF. DNA of the CDR3: TGTGCCAGCAGACGGGGACAGTCCAATCAGCCCCAGCATTTT.

This clonotype was seen only a few times. V is TRBV15 and J is TRBJ1-4; a possible D gene is TRBD1 (5 bases). This CDR3 has 15 amino acids. V was trimmed by 2 bases and J by 3 bases, leaving 10 bases between them. Germline V lookup: CDR1 LNHNV, CDR2 YYDKDF (reference sequence). The CDR3, as DNA: TGTGCCACCAGCAGATCCCAAGGGGCTAATGAAAAACTGTTTTTT. Its translation is CATSRSQGANEKLFF.

This clonotype was counted a few times. This rearrangement joins TRBV11-2 to TRBJ2-5, with unresolved D. Germline V lookup: CDR1 SGHAT, CDR2 FQNNGV. The CDR3 length is 13 residues. Trimming stripped 2 bases from V and 7 bases from J, with 11 bases between. CDR3 amino acids: CASSLTFSGTQYF. CDR3 sequence (DNA): TGTGCCAGCAGCTTAACCTTCTCGGGGACCCAGTACTTC. Full variable domain (outside the CDR3, taken from reference TRBV11-2 and TRBJ2-5): EAGVAQSPRYKIIEKRQSVAFWCNPISGHATLYWYQQILGQGPKLLIQFQNNGVVDDSQLPKDRFSAERLKGVDSTLKIQPAKLEDSAVYLCASSLTFSGTQYFGPGTRLLVL.

This chain links TRBV5-1 with TRBJ1-2, with D hard to call. From germline, CDR1 is SGHRS and CDR2 YFSETQ. The CDR3 spans 14 residues. The V end lost 3 bases, the J end lost 4 bases, and 13 bases lay between the germline ends. CDR3 region: CASSSAPPAYGYTF. The CDR3, as DNA: TGCGCCAGCAGCTCGGCCCCGCCGGCCTATGGCTACACCTTC.

This clonotype was counted only a few times. CDR3 in DNA: TGCAGTGCCTCCCCGGGACAGGGCGCTTCCTATGGCTACACCTTC. It is translated as CSASPGQGASYGYTF. The V gene is TRBV20-1, the J gene TRBJ1-2; TRBD1 aligns across 9 bases. The CDR3 covers 15 residues. Germline V gene sequence: CDR1 DFQATT, CDR2 SNEGSKA (reference sequence). V shed 6 bases, J shed 4 bases, and the junction held 12 bases outside the gene matches.

The table lists this clonotype with a count of one. The V call is TRBV10-3, the J call TRBJ2-1; D is undetermined. Trimming removed 3 bases from V and 8 bases from J, with 5 bases in between. The germline gives CDR1 ENHRY, CDR2 SYGVKD. CDR3 length: 11 amino acids. This CDR3 is CAISDWYEQFF. CDR3 nucleotide sequence: TGTGCCATCAGTGATTGGTATGAGCAGTTCTTC.

V gene TRBV6-5 combines with J gene TRBJ2-3, with 7 bases that match TRBD1. The CDR3 covers 14 residues. Germline CDR1 reads MNHEY; CDR2 reads SVGAGI. J was trimmed by 4 bases and V by 2 bases; bases with no gene match: 3. The CDR3 is CASSYDRVADTQYF. The CDR3 bases are TGTGCCAGCAGTTACGACAGGGTGGCAGATACGCAGTATTTT.

V and J are TRBV5-1 and TRBJ1-5, with D perhaps matching TRBD1 (6 bases). The germline V gene encodes CDR1 SGHRS and CDR2 YFSETQ. The CDR3 extends over 14 amino acids. V lost 4 bases and J 5 bases, leaving 13 bases between the germline ends. DNA for the CDR3: TGCGCCAGCAGCCCAGGGACACGAGATCAGCCCCAGCATTTT. Residues: CASSPGTRDQPQHF. Combining the CDR3 with reference TRBV5-1 and TRBJ1-5 gives the whole variable domain KAGVTQTPRYLIKTRGQQVTLSCSPISGHRSVSWYQQTPGQGLQFLFEYFSETQRNKGNFPGRFSGRQFSNSRSEMNVSTLELGDSALYLCASSPGTRDQPQHFGDGTRLSIL.

Only a few counts were recorded for this clonotype. The V gene is TRBV14, the J gene TRBJ1-1, with D unclear. V shed 2 bases and J shed 6 bases, with 4 bases lying between them. The CDR3 runs 11 residues. Germline-derived CDR1 and CDR2 are SGHDN and FVKESK. CDR3 sequence: CASSQRAEAFF. In nucleotides, the CDR3 is TGTGCCAGCAGCCAAAGAGCTGAAGCTTTCTTT.

This chain uses TRBV6-1 with TRBJ1-2, with 7 positions matching TRBD1. The CDR3 contains 15 residues. Per the germline V gene, CDR1 is MNHNS and CDR2 is SASEGT. J was trimmed by 4 bases and V by 1 base; bases with no gene match: 6. Here the CDR3 reads CASSEGRGIGYGYTF. The CDR3 coding sequence is TGTGCCAGCAGTGAAGGCAGGGGGATTGGCTATGGCTACACCTTC.

In its sample, this clonotype was seen a few times. This chain joins TRBV6-5 and TRBJ2-1; D call uncertain. Germline assignment: CDR1 MNHEY and CDR2 SVGAGI. The CDR3 has 13 residues. V was shortened by 4 bases and J by 5 bases, with 9 bases between the two germline ends. CDR3 DNA sequence: TGTGCCAGCAGTTTCGAGAAGAACAATGAGCAGTTCTTC. Translated, it gives CASSFEKNNEQFF.

This clonotype was observed a few times. The chain couples TRBV20-1 to TRBJ2-1, with D maybe TRBD2 (5 bases). The germline V gene has CDR1 DFQATT and CDR2 SNEGSKA (reference sequence). Trimming cost V 4 bases and J 0 bases, with 13 bases left between them. CDR3 size: 15 residues. CDR3 region: CSANHPSSSYNEQFF. The DNA for the CDR3 is TGCAGTGCTAACCATCCTAGCAGCTCCTACAATGAGCAGTTCTTC.